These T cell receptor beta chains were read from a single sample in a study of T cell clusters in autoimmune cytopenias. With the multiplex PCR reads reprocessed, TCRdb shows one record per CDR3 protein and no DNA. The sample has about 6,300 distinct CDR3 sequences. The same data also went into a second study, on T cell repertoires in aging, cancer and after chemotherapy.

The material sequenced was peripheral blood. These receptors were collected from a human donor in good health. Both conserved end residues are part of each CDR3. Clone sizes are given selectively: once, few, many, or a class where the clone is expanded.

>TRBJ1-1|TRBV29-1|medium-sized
CSVELNTEAFF
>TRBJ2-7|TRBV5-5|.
CASAVRGGPYEQYF
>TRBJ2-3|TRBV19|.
CASSAGGFDTQYF
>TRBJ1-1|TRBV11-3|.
CASSLDLASAGGTEAFF
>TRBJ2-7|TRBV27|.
CASRPTGLGSSYEQYF
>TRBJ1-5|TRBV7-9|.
CASSLADGGVQPQHF
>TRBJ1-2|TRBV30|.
CAWQKPRFSYGYTF
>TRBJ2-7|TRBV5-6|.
CASSDSSYEQYF
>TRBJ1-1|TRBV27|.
CASSLFRQGQTEAFF
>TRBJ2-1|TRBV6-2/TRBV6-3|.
CASTEGAKSHNEQFF
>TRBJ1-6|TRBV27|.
CASRGPAAVNSPLHF
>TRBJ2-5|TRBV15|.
CATSPYGGEETQYF
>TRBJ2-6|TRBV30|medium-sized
CAWSVWGNSGANVLTF
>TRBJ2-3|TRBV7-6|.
CASSPLTGFTQYF
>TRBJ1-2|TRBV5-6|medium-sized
CASSLAGTRGYTF
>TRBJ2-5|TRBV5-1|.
CASSSSGASRKTQYF
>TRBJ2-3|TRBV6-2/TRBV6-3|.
CASSFSGAAADTQYF
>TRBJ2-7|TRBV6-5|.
CASSYSMRWGGPYEQYF
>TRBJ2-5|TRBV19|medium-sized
CASSGYIQETQYF
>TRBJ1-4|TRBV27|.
CASARDFYNEKLFF
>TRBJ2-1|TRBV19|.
CASSKVRGNEQFF
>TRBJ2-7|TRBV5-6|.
CASSFTGTGGYEQYF
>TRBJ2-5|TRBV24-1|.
CAIKNRDSNQETQYF
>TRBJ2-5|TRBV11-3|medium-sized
CASSFPTESQGLQETQYF